This T cell receptor (beta chain) is drawn from a study of blood T cell repertoires in COVID-19. The germline V gene encodes CDR1 MDHEN and CDR2 SYDVKM. V lost 0 bases to trimming and J lost 5 bases, with 14 bases between them. The CDR3 sequence is 15 residues long. Clones were sequenced by immunoSEQ multiplex PCR, and TCRdb holds only the in-frame ones, with some missing. Of fewer than 350,000 clones listed, about 89% are singletons. This receptor was obtained from a man between 60 and 75 years old who had recovered from COVID-19. The V gene is TRBV28, the J gene TRBJ2-7; D may be TRBD1 (5 bases). The sample was PBMCs or T cells enriched from blood (not recorded which). For the CDR3, the DNA is TGTGCCAGCAGTTTATGGGAGCCCCCGGACAACGAGCAGTACTTC. It codes for CASSLWEPPDNEQYF.